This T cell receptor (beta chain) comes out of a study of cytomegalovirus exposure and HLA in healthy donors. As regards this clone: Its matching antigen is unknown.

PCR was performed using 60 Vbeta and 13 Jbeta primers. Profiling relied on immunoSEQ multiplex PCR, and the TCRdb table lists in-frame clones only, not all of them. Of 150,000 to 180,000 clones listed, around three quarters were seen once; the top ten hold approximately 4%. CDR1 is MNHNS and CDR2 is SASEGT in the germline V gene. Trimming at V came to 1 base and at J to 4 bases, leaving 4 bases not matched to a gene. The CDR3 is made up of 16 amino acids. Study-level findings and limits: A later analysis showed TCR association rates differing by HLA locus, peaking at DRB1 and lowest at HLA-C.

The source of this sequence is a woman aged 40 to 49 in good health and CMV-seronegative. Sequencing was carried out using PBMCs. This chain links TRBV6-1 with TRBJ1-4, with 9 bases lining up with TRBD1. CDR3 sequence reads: CASSEVPGQGNEKLFF. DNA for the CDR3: TGTGCCAGCAGTGAAGTTCCGGGACAGGGTAATGAAAAACTGTTTTTT.